The T cell receptor (beta chain) under discussion was sequenced for a study of cytomegalovirus exposure and HLA in healthy donors. Sequencing used immunoSEQ multiplex PCR; TCRdb keeps in-frame clones, though not all of them. The table shows 55,000 to 75,000 clones, with roughly nine tenths occurring only once. V lost 6 bases, J lost 4 bases, and 9 bases lay in between. The CDR3 spans 13 residues. Germline V lookup: CDR1 LGHNA, CDR2 YSLEER. This clone has a handful of counts. This sequence originates from a man younger than 35 in good health and CMV-seronegative. The specimen was PBMCs. The V gene is TRBV4-3, the J gene TRBJ2-2; a possible D gene is TRBD2 (6 bases). CDR3 sequence (DNA): TGCGCCAGCAGGAACGGGGGCACCGGGGAGCTGTTTTTT. Translated, it gives CASRNGGTGELFF.